The T cell receptor (beta chain) described here comes from a study of Tregs in tolerant kidney transplant recipients. Study outcomes and limitations: Validation in larger populations is needed because few patients were studied. Biological reproducibility was not directly addressed in this study.

Notes on this clone: No antigen is known for it. Read sequence stops 3 residues before the CDR3 end, and the germline J gene provides the missing end.

The nonmyeloablative bone marrow transplants came from related graft donors, with transient mixed chimerism. Unstimulated regulatory T cells (CD4+CD25+CD127-), CD4+CD25- non-regulatory cells, CD4 and CD8 cells were FACS-sorted from thawed PBMCs. Assay used: immunoSEQ multiplex PCR; TCRdb lists only in-frame clones, some missing. Listed are approximately 30,000 clones; less than 2% falls within the top ten. There are 13 residues in the CDR3. Per the germline V gene, CDR1 is SNHLY and CDR2 is FYNNEI. The sequences come from CD4+ T cells from blood (PBMCs), collected 24 months after the transplant. This sequence joins TRBV2 and TRBJ1-3; 7 nucleotides align to TRBD1. The clonotype was recovered from a human patient who received a combined kidney and bone marrow transplant. Some of the T cells may derive from the graft donor. The CDR3 loop reads CASSELGGATIYF. The sequenced part of the CDR3 DNA is TGTGCCAGCAGTGAATTAGGGGGCGCAACC.